Included here is one T cell receptor beta chain sequence, with context. This sample was included in a study of T-cell reconstitution after alpha-beta-depleted transplantation in children. With 7 bases removed from V and 2 bases from J, the gap between germline ends came to 15 bases. CDR1 and CDR2 (germline): LNHDA, SQIVND (reference sequence). The CDR3 has 14 amino acids. This sample's TCRbeta library carried unique molecular identifier barcodes. MiXCR was run by TCRdb on the PCR reads, yielding one entry per CDR3 protein. The sample includes around 480,000 distinct CDR3 sequences, 30% to 35% seen only once; the top ten take around 2.5%.

This chain links TRBV19 with TRBJ2-7; D unresolved. The receptor was derived from a human donor who donated a stem cell graft to a child with aplastic anemia. The input for sequencing was PBMCs from the stem cell graft donor, taken from the stem cell graft. CDR3 in amino acids: CASKSGRYAYEQYF. Written as DNA, the CDR3 is TGTGCCAGTAAGTCGGGCAGGTATGCCTACGAGCAGTACTTC. The whole variable domain, remainder taken from reference TRBV19 and TRBJ2-7, is DGGITQSPKYLFRKEGQNVTLSCEQNLNHDAMYWYRQDPGQGLRLIYYSQIVNDFQKGDIAEGYSVSREKKESFPLTVTSAQKNPTAFYLCASKSGRYAYEQYFGPGTRLTVT.